The 9 T cell receptor beta chains in this list originate from one sample, sequenced in a study of blood T cells in healthy people across ages. The second PCR ran about 6 to 11 cycles with a sample-barcoded 5' primer and J-beta primers. TCRdb passed the 5' RACE reads through MiXCR, listing each CDR3 protein once. This sample has about 620,000 distinct CDR3 sequences, with roughly 20% found just once. Sequencing was performed on blood. The receptors were gathered from a man between 65 and 85 years old in good health.

The genes are TRBV9 and TRBJ2-4; tentatively, D is TRBD1 or TRBD2 (5 bases each). CDR1 and CDR2 from the germline V gene are SGDLS and YYNGEE. The CDR3 contains 16 residues. Trimming shortened V by 3 bases and J by 8 bases, and 21 bases separated the two germline ends. In nucleotides, the CDR3 is TGTGCCAGCAGCGCCTTACAGGAGGTCCCCTTGGACATTCAGTACTTC. Amino acid sequence: CASSALQEVPLDIQYF. Full variable domain (rest looked up from reference TRBV9 and TRBJ2-4): DSGVTQTPKHLITATGQRVTLRCSPRSGDLSVYWYQQSLDQGLQFLIQYYNGEERAKGNILERFSAQQFPDLHSELNLSSLELGDSALYFCASSALQEVPLDIQYFGAGTRLSVL.

This chain uses TRBV20-1 with TRBJ2-1, with a tentative D call TRBD2 (7 bases). Per the germline V gene, CDR1 is DFQATT and CDR2 is SNEGSKA (reference sequence). The V and J ends lost 2 bases and 8 bases respectively, with 16 bases between them. This CDR3 has 14 amino acids. As DNA, the CDR3 is TGCAGTGCTAGAAAGGGGGGAGGGTGGGATGAGCAGTTCTTC. Encoded protein: CSARKGGGWDEQFF.

This clonotype was detected ten times or more. The chain joins TRBV20-1 to TRBJ2-7; TRBD2 aligns across 7 bases. The CDR3 has 14 residues. V was pared by 5 bases and J by 2 bases, with 9 bases of the junction left unmatched. Germline CDR1 DFQATT, CDR2 SNEGSKA (reference sequence). DNA for the CDR3: TGCAGTGCTCTTCTCGGGAGGCCAGCCTACGAGCAGTACTTC. Residues: CSALLGRPAYEQYF.

This chain uses TRBV12-3 or TRBV12-4 with TRBJ2-7; a weak D match, TRBD2 (6 bases). Trimming pared 9 bases from V and 1 base from J, leaving 13 bases between. This CDR3 comprises 13 residues. CDR3 sequence (DNA): TGTGCCAGGATGAGCGGGTCTTCCTACGAGCAGTACTTC. Translation: CARMSGSSYEQYF.

The V gene is TRBV12-3 or TRBV12-4, the J gene TRBJ2-5, with D possibly being TRBD1 (5 bases). The DNA end is more similar to TRBJ2-7, so the J call may be wrong. This CDR3 region has 14 residues. This CDR3 reads CASSFQGVSYEQYF. The CDR3 bases are TGTGCCAGCAGTTTTCAGGGTGTCTCCTACGAGCAGTACTTC.

This sequence joins TRBV4-3 and TRBJ1-3, with D hard to call. Germline V gene lookup returns CDR1 LGHNA and CDR2 YSLEER. Trimming removed 0 bases from V and 2 bases from J, with 11 bases in between. This CDR3 has 16 amino acids. The CDR3 coding sequence is TGCGCCAGCAGCCAAGATGTGTTGGGCCCTGGAAACACCATATATTTT. It specifies CASSQDVLGPGNTIYF.

This clonotype has more than one count but fewer than ten. The CDR3 is CSVAARGDNEQFF. Written as DNA, the CDR3 is TGCAGCGTTGCTGCCAGGGGCGACAATGAGCAGTTCTTC. This sequence joins TRBV29-1 and TRBJ2-1; tentatively, D is TRBD1 (6 bases). The CDR3 runs to 13 residues. The V gene's germline CDR1 is SQVTM and CDR2 ANQGSEA. Between the trimmed V and J ends, which lost 4 bases and 5 bases, there was a span of 12 bases.

The rearrangement links TRBV20-1 to TRBJ2-5; TRBD1 matches at 8 bases. CDR1 and CDR2 from the germline V gene are DFQATT and SNEGSKA (reference sequence). This CDR3 comprises 13 residues. V was clipped by 6 bases and J by 4 bases; unmatched bases: 7. CDR3 DNA sequence: TGCAGTGCAAAAGGACAGGGCAGAGAGACCCAGTACTTC. Protein: CSAKGQGRETQYF.

The chain couples TRBV6-2 or TRBV6-3 to TRBJ2-5; 14 bases match TRBD2. CDR3 length: 17 amino acids. After removal of 8 bases from V and 5 bases from J, the junction contained 13 bases not matched to a gene. Germline values: CDR1 MNHEY, CDR2 SVGEGT. The CDR3 sequence is CASCTVRLAGGPETQYF. The CDR3 bases are TGTGCCAGCTGTACCGTGCGACTAGCGGGAGGGCCTGAGACCCAGTACTTC.